The sample holds many counts of the clone carrying this T cell receptor (beta chain). The target antigen is unknown. This sample is drawn from a study of neurological immune-mediated disorders. Findings and limits, study-wide: The multiple sclerosis repertoire cluster lacked an association with any feature, whether clinical or MRI. There were no CDR3 amino acid sequences shared by expanded clones across subjects, a result suggesting private repertoires in all groups.

One entry per CDR3 protein results from TCRdb running MiXCR on the 5' RACE reads. The data hold tens of thousands of distinct CDR3 sequences, with roughly 4% observed a single time. This receptor was taken from a woman aged 55-75 years with multiple sclerosis. Sequencing input: PBMCs.

The DNA for the CDR3 is TGTGCCAGCAGTTATTCGGGTAGGTCCAGCGAGCAGTACTTC. This encodes CASSYSGRSSEQYF. The chain uses TRBV12-3 or TRBV12-4 and TRBJ2-7; no clear D gene. The CDR3 loop spans 14 amino acids. V was clipped by 4 bases and J by 6 bases, with 16 bases between them.